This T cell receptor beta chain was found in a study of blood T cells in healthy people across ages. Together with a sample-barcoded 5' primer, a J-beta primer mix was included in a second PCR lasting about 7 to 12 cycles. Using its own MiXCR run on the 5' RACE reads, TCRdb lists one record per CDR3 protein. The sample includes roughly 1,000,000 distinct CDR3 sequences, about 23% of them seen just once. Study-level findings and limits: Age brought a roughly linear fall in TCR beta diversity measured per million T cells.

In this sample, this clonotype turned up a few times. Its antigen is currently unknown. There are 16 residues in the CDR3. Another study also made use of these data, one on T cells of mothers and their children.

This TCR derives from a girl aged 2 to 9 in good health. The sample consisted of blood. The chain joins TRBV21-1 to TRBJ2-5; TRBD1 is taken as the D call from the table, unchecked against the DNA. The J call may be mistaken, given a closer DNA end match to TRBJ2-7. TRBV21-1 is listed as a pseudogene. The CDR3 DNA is TGTGCCAGCAGCAAAGGGACAGCGTCTGGCTCCTACGAGCAGTACTTC. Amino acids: CASSKGTASGSYEQYF.